The present T cell receptor beta chain was sequenced within a study of spatial heterogeneity in lung cancer. This clonotype was detected a few times. The CDR3 totals 17 residues. CDR1 and CDR2 from the germline V gene are DFQATT and SNEGSKA (reference sequence). After removal of 0 bases from V and 10 bases from J, the junction contained 15 bases not matched to a gene. One entry per CDR3 protein results from TCRdb running MiXCR on the 5' RACE reads. This table has about 92,000 distinct CDR3 sequences, approximately 12% appearing once. This sample's time point: sample taken at primary tumor resection. The rearrangement links TRBV20-1 to TRBJ2-1, with TRBD2 matching 10 bases. This TCR was recovered from a male donor with early-stage non-small cell lung cancer. Sample: PBMCs, taken at surgery. As DNA, the CDR3 is TGCAGTGCTAGAGATAGTCACAGGGGTAGCGGGAGGCCAGAGCAGTTCTTC. Protein product: CSARDSHRGSGRPEQFF.